The T cell receptor beta chain under discussion was sequenced for a study of blood T cells in healthy people across ages. This clonotype was detected many times. The antigen is undetermined. The CDR3 has 14 amino acids. The V and J ends lost 3 bases and 5 bases, in that order; junction bases with no gene match: 6. Germline CDR1 is SQVTM and CDR2 is ANQGSEA. Alongside a J-beta primer mix, a sample-barcoded 5' primer served in a second PCR lasting roughly 7 to 11 cycles. TCRdb reprocessed the 5' RACE reads with MiXCR, giving one entry per CDR3 protein. This table holds about 670,000 distinct CDR3 sequences, about 51% found once. Study-level points and caveats: Naive CD4+ cells and diversity were both higher in long-lived donors than in aged donors.

The sequence came from a woman older than 75 in good health. The sample consisted of blood. V is TRBV29-1 and J is TRBJ2-1, with 8 bases lining up with TRBD1. Here the CDR3 reads CSVDGQGWDNEQFF. The CDR3, as DNA: TGCAGCGTTGACGGACAGGGCTGGGACAATGAGCAGTTCTTC.